The present TCR beta chain was sequenced within a study of early T cells in non-severe SARS-CoV-2 infection. The overall study: Unsorted whole-blood RNA was sequenced in bulk, leaving chains unpaired. Findings and caveats of the study: Missing private and CD4 specificities, VDJdb matching favored anti-spike CD8 responses.

Individual cDNA molecules were tagged with unique molecular identifiers. Via MiXCR, TCRdb re-called the 5' RACE reads, giving one row per CDR3 protein. The table lists about 60,000 distinct CDR3 sequences, about 9.3% of them singletons. This clonotype was counted ten times or more. The antigen is unknown. Sequencing was carried out using whole blood. This sequence originates from an adult who was a healthcare worker with PCR-confirmed SARS-CoV-2 infection or an uninfected control (not recorded which).

Here the CDR3 reads CASSWPRGEKLFF. CDR3 in DNA: TGTGCCAGCAGTTGGCCGAGGGGCGAAAAACTGTTTTTT. The genes are TRBV2 and TRBJ1-4, with D possibly being TRBD1 (5 bases). Germline V gives CDR1 SNHLY, CDR2 FYNNEI. CDR3 length equals 13 residues. Between the trimmed V and J ends, which lost 5 bases and 8 bases, there was a span of 12 bases.